Only a few counts were recorded for the clone carrying this T cell receptor beta chain. Its antigen is unidentified. The sample comes from a study of T-cell memory formation after mild COVID-19. Study results and caveats: What remained unconfirmed was the SARS-CoV-2 specificity of second-wave clones peaking on day 37. Of the contracting clones, CD4+ ones lay mainly in CM and EM, and CD8+ ones in EMRA. Pre-infection memory carried some responding clones, suggesting that cross-reactive memory joined.

It was 5'RACE with constant-segment primers that produced the TCR alpha and TCR beta cDNA libraries, which carried sample barcodes and UMIs. MiXCR, run by TCRdb on the 5' RACE reads, gives a single entry per CDR3 protein. The sample lists approximately 400,000 distinct CDR3 sequences; approximately 19% were seen once. Trimming removed 0 bases from V and 7 bases from J, with 15 bases in between. This CDR3 has 15 residues. Germline CDR1 reads MNHEY; CDR2 reads SVGAGI. The TCR sequence derives from a man between 18 and 35 years old who had mild COVID-19 (a few samples of this study predate the infection). Cell type and time point are not known. The specimen sequenced was PBMCs or a T cell subset sorted from them (not recorded which). The genes are TRBV6-5 and TRBJ2-5, with D tentatively TRBD2 (6 bases). CDR3 region: CASSYSRQGSGTQYF. CDR3 DNA: TGTGCCAGCAGTTACTCGAGGCAGGGTAGCGGGACCCAGTACTTC.